A selection of T cell receptor beta chains follows, all from one sample in a study of PD-1 blockade in classical Hodgkin lymphoma. Assay used: immunoSEQ multiplex PCR; TCRdb lists only in-frame clones, some missing. The sample consists of tens of thousands of clones, 60% to 85% of them appearing once. The input for sequencing was peripheral blood mononuclear cells (PBMCs), taken at baseline. The source is a human donor with classical Hodgkin lymphoma. CDR3s include the opening cysteine and the closing phenylalanine or tryptophan. Rows give clone size only sometimes, using once, few, many, or a class for an expanded clone.

>TRBJ1-2|TRBV11-2|-
CASSEQANYGYTF
>TRBJ2-7|TRBV6-5|few
CATGQGLADEQYF
>TRBJ1-1|TRBV5-6|-
CASSLEGRGLAFF
>TRBJ1-1|TRBV29-1|-
CSVRGDSSRTNTEAFF
>TRBJ2-1|TRBV11-2|-
CASSFWVVRVSGSREQFF
>TRBJ2-1|TRBV10-3|-
CAIRAGTVLIYNEQFF
>TRBJ1-3|TRBV4-3|-
CASSQAGSTIYF
>TRBJ2-7|TRBV6-5|many
CASKNGGYYEQYF
>TRBJ2-5|TRBV5-8|-
CASILAGGETQYF
>TRBJ1-4|TRBV27|-
CASSPPRGEEKLFF
>TRBJ2-7|TRBV15|-
CATSRRDTSSYEQYF
>TRBJ1-2|TRBV5-1|-
CASSLAEGQIYGYTF
>TRBJ2-2|TRBV27|once
CASTHGRTNTGELFF
>TRBJ2-5|TRBV29-1|-
CSVEEQAEETQYF
>TRBJ1-5|TRBV4-1|once
CASSQAVAEGGWQPQHF
>TRBJ2-5|TRBV11-3|-
CASSDRFQETQYF
>TRBJ2-1|TRBV11-3|-
CASSPGTAFYNEQFF
>TRBJ1-5|TRBV28|once
CASSDFAGQGFNQPQHF
>TRBJ2-7|TRBV2|-
CASRTGTGVYEQYF
>TRBJ2-2|TRBV2|-
CASIRYGELFF
>TRBJ1-5|TRBV19|-
CASSILVYSNQPQHF
>TRBJ2-5|TRBV4-1|-
CASSQVSGSQETQYF
>TRBJ2-7|TRBV6-5|once
CASKEGGSTYEQYF
>TRBJ2-7|TRBV28|once
CASRQLVGNYEQYF
>TRBJ2-7|TRBV9|-
CASSVSRWSSYEQYF
>TRBJ2-3|TRBV7-2|-
CASSELAAHTDTQYF
>TRBJ2-4|TRBV7-2|-
CASSPQGSISLVTKNIQYF